The source of this T cell receptor (beta chain) is a study of T cell responses to AZD1222 COVID-19 vaccine. CDR3 length: 15 amino acids. V trimming: 7 bases; J trimming: 2 bases; junction bases outside the gene matches: 7. Germline V gives CDR1 MDHEN, CDR2 SYDVKM. Here immunoSEQ multiplex PCR was the method, and the copy in TCRdb shows in-frame clones only, minus some. This table holds 100,000 to 150,000 clones, more than 75% found once. As regards this clone: No antigen is known for it.

Findings and limits, study-wide: The donor group comprised mostly white British people and more females; the analysis possibly underestimated clonal diversity. Repertoire sampling was restricted to post-peak T cell response timepoints. Seropositivity was recorded at baseline in only a handful of AZD1222 recipients. CD4 TCRs associated with vaccination spanned spike, dominating at 160-218 and 743-854.

The genes are TRBV28 and TRBJ2-1, with TRBD2 matching 8 bases. This material consisted of peripheral blood, taken on day 0 of AZD1222 vaccination. The sequence came from an adult in good health. The CDR3 DNA sequence: TGTGCCAGCACGAGGGGACTAGGAACCTACAATGAGCAGTTCTTC. Its translation is CASTRGLGTYNEQFF.